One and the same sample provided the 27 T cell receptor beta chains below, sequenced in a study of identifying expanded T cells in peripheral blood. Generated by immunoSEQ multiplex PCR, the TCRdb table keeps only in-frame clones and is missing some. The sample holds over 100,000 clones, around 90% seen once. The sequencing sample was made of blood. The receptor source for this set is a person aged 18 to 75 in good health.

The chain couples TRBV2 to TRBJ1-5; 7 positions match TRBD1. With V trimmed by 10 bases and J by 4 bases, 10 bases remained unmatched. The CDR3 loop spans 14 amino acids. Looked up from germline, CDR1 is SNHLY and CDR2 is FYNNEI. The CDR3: CAIRGGTENQPQHF. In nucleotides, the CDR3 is TGTGCCATCCGGGGTGGGACAGAGAATCAGCCCCAGCATTTT.

The DNA of the CDR3 is TGCGCCAGCAGCCTGGGAGATCTTCGTGGCACTGAAGCTTTCTTT. It is translated as CASSLGDLRGTEAFF. V is TRBV5-1 and J is TRBJ1-1; no clear D. Trimming stripped 4 bases from V and 4 bases from J, with 17 bases between. The CDR3 extends over 15 amino acids. Per germline, CDR1 SGHRS and CDR2 YFSETQ.

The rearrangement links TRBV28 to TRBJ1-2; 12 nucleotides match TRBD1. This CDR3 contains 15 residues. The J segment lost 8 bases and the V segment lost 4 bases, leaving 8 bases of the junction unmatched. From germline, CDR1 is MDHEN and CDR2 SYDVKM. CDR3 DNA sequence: TGTGCCAGCAGTTCTCCGGGACAGGGGGCGAACGGCTACACCTTC. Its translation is CASSSPGQGANGYTF.

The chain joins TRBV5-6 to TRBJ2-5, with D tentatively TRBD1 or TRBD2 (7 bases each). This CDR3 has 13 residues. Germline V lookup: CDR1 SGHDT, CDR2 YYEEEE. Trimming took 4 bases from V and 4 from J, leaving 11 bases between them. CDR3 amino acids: CASSRRGGETQYF. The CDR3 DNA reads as TGTGCCAGCAGCCGCAGGGGGGGAGAGACCCAGTACTTC.

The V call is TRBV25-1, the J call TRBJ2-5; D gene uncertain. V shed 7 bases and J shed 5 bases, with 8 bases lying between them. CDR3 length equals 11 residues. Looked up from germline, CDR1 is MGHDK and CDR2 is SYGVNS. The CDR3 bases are TGTGCCAGCAACCTAGACGAGACCCAGTACTTC. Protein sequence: CASNLDETQYF.

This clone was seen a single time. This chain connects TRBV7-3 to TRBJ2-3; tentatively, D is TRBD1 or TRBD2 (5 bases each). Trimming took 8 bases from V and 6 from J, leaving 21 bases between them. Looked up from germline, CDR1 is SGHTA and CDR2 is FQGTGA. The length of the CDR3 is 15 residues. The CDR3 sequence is CASAGSRDGRDTQYF. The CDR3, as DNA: TGTGCCAGCGCCGGCAGCCGGGACGGGCGGGATACGCAGTATTTT.

CDR3 coding DNA: TGCAGCACAGGGGTTGGCACAGATACGCAGTATTTT. Its translation is CSTGVGTDTQYF. This chain connects TRBV29-1 to TRBJ2-3; 7 bases line up with TRBD1. CDR3 length equals 12 residues. Germline loops: CDR1 SQVTM, CDR2 ANQGSEA. Unmatched junction bases numbered 3, after V lost 8 bases and J lost 1 base.

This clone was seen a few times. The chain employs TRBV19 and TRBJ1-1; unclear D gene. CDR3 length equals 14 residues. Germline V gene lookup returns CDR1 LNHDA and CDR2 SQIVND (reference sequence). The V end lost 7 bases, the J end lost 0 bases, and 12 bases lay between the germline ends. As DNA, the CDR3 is TGTGCCAGTACCCGTCCGGGCATGAACACTGAAGCTTTCTTT. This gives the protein CASTRPGMNTEAFF.

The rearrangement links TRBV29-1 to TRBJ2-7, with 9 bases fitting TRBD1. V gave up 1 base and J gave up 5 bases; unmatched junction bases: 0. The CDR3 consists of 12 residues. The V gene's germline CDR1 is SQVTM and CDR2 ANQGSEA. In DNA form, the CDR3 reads TGCAGCGTTGAAGGGACAGGGGACGAGCAGTACTTC. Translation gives CSVEGTGDEQYF.

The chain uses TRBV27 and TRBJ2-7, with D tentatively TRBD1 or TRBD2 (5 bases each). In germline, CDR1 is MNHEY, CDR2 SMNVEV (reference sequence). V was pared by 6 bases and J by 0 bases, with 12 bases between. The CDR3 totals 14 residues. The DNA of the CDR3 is TGTGCCAGCAGATTCACGGGGCCCTCCTACGAGCAGTACTTC. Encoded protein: CASRFTGPSYEQYF.

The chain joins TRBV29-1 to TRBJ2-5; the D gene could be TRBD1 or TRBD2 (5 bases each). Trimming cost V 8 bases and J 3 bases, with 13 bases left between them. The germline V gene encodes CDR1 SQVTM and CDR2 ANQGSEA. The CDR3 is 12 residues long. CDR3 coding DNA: TGCAGCTCTCGGGGCGTTGAAGAGACCCAGTACTTC. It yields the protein CSSRGVEETQYF.

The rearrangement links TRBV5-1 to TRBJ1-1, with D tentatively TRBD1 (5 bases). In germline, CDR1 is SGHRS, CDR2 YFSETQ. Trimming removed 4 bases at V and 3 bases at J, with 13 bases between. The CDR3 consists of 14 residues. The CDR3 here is CASSPLGGDTEAFF. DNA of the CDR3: TGCGCCAGCAGCCCGCTCGGGGGGGACACTGAAGCTTTCTTT.

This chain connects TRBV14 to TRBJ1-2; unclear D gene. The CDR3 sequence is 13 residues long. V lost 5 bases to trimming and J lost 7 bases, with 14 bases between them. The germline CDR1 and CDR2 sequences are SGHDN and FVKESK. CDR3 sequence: CASSYVNSGGYTF. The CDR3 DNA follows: TGTGCCAGCAGCTATGTTAATTCGGGTGGCTACACCTTC. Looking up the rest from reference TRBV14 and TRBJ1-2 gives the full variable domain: EAGVTQFPSHSVIEKGQTVTLRCDPISGHDNLYWYRRVMGKEIKFLLHFVKESKQDESGMPNNRFLAERTGGTYSTLKVQPAELEDSGVYFCASSYVNSGGYTFGSGTRLTVV.

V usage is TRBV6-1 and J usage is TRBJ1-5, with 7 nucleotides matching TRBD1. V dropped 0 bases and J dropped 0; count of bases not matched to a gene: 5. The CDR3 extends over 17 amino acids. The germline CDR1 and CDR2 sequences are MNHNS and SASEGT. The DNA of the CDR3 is TGTGCCAGCAGTGAAGCCCCAGGGGGTTATAGCAATCAGCCCCAGCATTTT. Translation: CASSEAPGGYSNQPQHF.

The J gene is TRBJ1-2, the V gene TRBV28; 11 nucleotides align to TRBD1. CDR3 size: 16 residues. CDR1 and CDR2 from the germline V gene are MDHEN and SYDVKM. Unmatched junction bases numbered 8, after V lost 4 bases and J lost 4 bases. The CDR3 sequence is CASSSPGTGGSYGYTF. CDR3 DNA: TGTGCCAGCAGTTCCCCCGGGACAGGGGGTAGCTATGGCTACACCTTC.

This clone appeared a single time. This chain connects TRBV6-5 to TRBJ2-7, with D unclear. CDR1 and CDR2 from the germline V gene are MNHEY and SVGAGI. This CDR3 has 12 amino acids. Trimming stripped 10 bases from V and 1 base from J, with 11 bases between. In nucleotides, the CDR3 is TGTGCCACCGGAACCGCGTCCTACGAGCAGTACTTC. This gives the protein CATGTASYEQYF.

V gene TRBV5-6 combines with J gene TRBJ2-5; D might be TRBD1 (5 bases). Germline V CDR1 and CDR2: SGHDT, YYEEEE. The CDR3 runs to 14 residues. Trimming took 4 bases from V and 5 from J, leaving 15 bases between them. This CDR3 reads CASSPGFSKETQYF. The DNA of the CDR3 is TGTGCCAGCAGCCCAGGGTTTTCGAAGGAGACCCAGTACTTC.

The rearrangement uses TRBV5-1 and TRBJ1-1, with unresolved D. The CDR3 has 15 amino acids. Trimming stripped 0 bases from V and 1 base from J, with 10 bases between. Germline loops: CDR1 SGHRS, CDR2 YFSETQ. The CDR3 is CASSLGAEANTEAFF. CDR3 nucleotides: TGCGCCAGCAGCTTGGGAGCGGAAGCGAACACTGAAGCTTTCTTT.

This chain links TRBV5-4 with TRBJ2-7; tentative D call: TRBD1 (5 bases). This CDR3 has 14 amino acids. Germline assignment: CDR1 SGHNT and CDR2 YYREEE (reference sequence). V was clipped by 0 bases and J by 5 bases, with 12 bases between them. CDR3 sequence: CASSLGGQGNEQYF. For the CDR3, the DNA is TGTGCCAGCAGCTTGGGGGGCCAGGGTAACGAGCAGTACTTC.

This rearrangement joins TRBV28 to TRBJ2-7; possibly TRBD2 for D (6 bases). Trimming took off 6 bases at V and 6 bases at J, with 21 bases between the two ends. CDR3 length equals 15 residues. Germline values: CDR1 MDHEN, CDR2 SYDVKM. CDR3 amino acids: CASRERDSPVGEQYF. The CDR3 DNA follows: TGTGCCAGCAGGGAGAGGGACTCACCGGTAGGCGAGCAGTACTTC.

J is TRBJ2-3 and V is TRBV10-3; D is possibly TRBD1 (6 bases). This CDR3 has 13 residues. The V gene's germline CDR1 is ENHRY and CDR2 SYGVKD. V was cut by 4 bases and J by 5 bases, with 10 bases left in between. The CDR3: CAISVSGEDTQYF. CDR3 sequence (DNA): TGTGCCATCAGTGTGTCAGGGGAAGATACGCAGTATTTT.

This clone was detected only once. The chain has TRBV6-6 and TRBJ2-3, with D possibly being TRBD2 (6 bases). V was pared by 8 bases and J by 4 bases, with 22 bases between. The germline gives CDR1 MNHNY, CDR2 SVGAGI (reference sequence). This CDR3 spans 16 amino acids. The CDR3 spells CASGKPASVGPDTQYF. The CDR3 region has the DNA TGTGCCAGCGGAAAACCCGCTAGCGTGGGTCCAGATACGCAGTATTTT.

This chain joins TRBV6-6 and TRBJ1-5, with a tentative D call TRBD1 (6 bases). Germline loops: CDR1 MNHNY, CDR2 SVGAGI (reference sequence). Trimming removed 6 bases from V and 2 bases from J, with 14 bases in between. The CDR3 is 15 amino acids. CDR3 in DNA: TGTGCCAGCAGATCACAGGGTATGGGCAATCAGCCCCAGCATTTT. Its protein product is CASRSQGMGNQPQHF.

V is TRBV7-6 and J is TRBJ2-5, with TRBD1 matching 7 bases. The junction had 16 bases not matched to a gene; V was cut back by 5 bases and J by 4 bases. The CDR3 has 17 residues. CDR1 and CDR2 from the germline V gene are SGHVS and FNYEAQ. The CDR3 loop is CASSQKKGTDGRETQYF. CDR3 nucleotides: TGTGCCAGCAGCCAGAAAAAGGGGACAGATGGTCGAGAGACCCAGTACTTC.

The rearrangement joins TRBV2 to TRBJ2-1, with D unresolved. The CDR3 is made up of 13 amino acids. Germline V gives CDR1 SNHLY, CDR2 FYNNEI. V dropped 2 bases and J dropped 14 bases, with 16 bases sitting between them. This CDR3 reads CASSELSDLMEFF. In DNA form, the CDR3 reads TGTGCCAGCAGTGAACTCAGCGATCTGATGGAGTTCTTC.

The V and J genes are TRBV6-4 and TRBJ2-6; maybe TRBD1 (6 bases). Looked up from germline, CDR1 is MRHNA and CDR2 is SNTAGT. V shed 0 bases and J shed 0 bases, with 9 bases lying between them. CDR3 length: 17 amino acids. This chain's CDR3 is CASSDSRTDSGANVLTF. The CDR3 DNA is TGTGCCAGCAGTGACTCCAGGACAGACTCTGGGGCCAACGTCCTGACTTTC.

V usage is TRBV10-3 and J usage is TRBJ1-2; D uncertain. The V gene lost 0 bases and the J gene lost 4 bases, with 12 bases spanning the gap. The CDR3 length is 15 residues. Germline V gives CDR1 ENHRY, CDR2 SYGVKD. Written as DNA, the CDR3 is TGTGCCATCAGTGAGTCGGGGAGTTCCATCTATGGCTACACCTTC. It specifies CAISESGSSIYGYTF.